This T cell receptor (beta chain) appears in the sequencing data of a study of T cell changes during pregnancy in multiple sclerosis. The germline CDR1 and CDR2 sequences are SGHRS and YFSETQ. The CDR3 is made up of 15 amino acids. V was pared by 0 bases and J by 3 bases, with 12 bases between. The data were produced by immunoSEQ multiplex PCR, yet TCRdb's version contains in-frame clones alone and is incomplete. Of about 38,000 clones in the sample, 88% were seen once. The sequence was collected from a female donor with multiple sclerosis, enrolled in a pregnancy study. The V gene is TRBV5-1, the J gene TRBJ1-2, with a possible D match to TRBD1 (6 bases). The material sequenced was CD8+ T cells from peripheral blood mononuclear cells, taken in the third trimester of pregnancy. DNA for the CDR3: TGCGCCAGCAGCTTGGATGCCAGGGGATACTATGGCTACACCTTC. This translates into CASSLDARGYYGYTF.